These 10 T cell receptor beta chains came from one sample sequenced in a study of cytomegalovirus exposure and HLA in healthy donors. 60 Vbeta and 13 Jbeta primers were used in PCR. This table comes from immunoSEQ multiplex PCR, and its TCRdb copy is limited to in-frame clones, with some not included. The sample holds some 250,000 clones, 80% to 85% seen once. The sample consisted of PBMCs. Source of these receptors: a woman aged 55-70 years in good health and CMV-seropositive.

The chain carries TRBV5-1 and TRBJ2-1; possibly TRBD2 for D (5 bases). The CDR3 length is 16 residues. From germline, CDR1 is SGHRS and CDR2 YFSETQ. Trimming cost V 4 bases and J 4 bases, with 18 bases left between them. DNA of the CDR3: TGCGCCAGCAGCCCCTATGGGGAGTCCGCGTACAATGAGCAGTTCTTC. This encodes CASSPYGESAYNEQFF.

V is TRBV10-3 and J is TRBJ1-1; D ambiguous. The CDR3 consists of 13 residues. The V end was cut by 10 bases, the J end by 3 bases, with 15 bases between. From germline, CDR1 is ENHRY and CDR2 SYGVKD. DNA of the CDR3: TGTGCCAGCAACTCTAGAGAGCACACTGAAGCTTTCTTT. Its protein product is CASNSREHTEAFF.

J is TRBJ2-1 and V is TRBV27, with 11 bases aligning to TRBD2. The ends lost 7 bases at V and 3 bases at J; junction bases unmatched: 8. The germline V gene encodes CDR1 MNHEY and CDR2 SMNVEV (reference sequence). This CDR3 spans 16 amino acids. The CDR3 loop reads CASTSSGRPDYNEQFF. The DNA for the CDR3 is TGTGCCAGCACCTCTAGCGGGAGGCCCGACTACAATGAGCAGTTCTTC.

The chain couples TRBV4-1 to TRBJ1-1, with D perhaps TRBD1 (5 bases). Trimming removed 0 bases from V and 5 bases from J, with 10 bases in between. The CDR3 is 14 amino acids. Germline V gives CDR1 MGHRA, CDR2 YSYEKL. The CDR3 nucleotides are TGCGCCAGCAGCCAAGATCCGGGGGAGACTGAAGCTTTCTTT. Protein product: CASSQDPGETEAFF.

The rearrangement joins TRBV5-1 to TRBJ1-3; D gene uncertain. Trimming left V 4 bases short and J 4 bases short, with 9 bases between. The CDR3 sequence is 13 residues long. Germline lookup yields CDR1 SGHRS and CDR2 YFSETQ. CDR3 sequence reads: CASSGGYGNTIYF. In nucleotides, the CDR3 is TGCGCCAGCAGCGGCGGGTACGGAAACACCATATATTTT.

V gene TRBV28 combines with J gene TRBJ1-5; weak D call: TRBD1 (5 bases). CDR3 length: 17 residues. V lost 4 bases and J lost 7, with 23 bases in between. CDR1 is MDHEN, CDR2 SYDVKM, per germline. In DNA, the CDR3 is TGTGCCAGCAGTTCAGCGGGATTCGACAGAGCAAGCCAGCCCCAGCATTTT. Translation: CASSSAGFDRASQPQHF. Full variable domain (missing parts from reference TRBV28 and TRBJ1-5): DVKVTQSSRYLVKRTGEKVFLECVQDMDHENMFWYRQDPGLGLRLIYFSYDVKMKEKGDIPEGYSVSREKKERFSLILESASTNQTSMYLCASSSAGFDRASQPQHFGDGTRLSIL.

The DNA of the CDR3 is TGTGCCAGCAGCTCTACAGGGGGCGGAGAGACCCAGTACTTC. It specifies CASSSTGGGETQYF. V gene TRBV28 combines with J gene TRBJ2-5, with 9 bases aligning to TRBD1. In germline, CDR1 is MDHEN, CDR2 SYDVKM. The CDR3 sequence is 14 residues long. Germline trimming cut 6 bases from V and 4 bases from J; bases unmatched to any gene: 6.

The table lists this clone with a count of one. V is TRBV7-3 and J is TRBJ2-1; 9 nucleotides agree with TRBD2. CDR3 size: 19 residues. From germline, CDR1 is SGHTA and CDR2 FQGTGA. J lost 0 bases, V lost 0 bases, and 9 bases had no gene match. Here the CDR3 DNA reads TGTGCCAGCAGCTTAACCCTTTCTAGCGGGGCCAGCTCCTACAATGAGCAGTTCTTC. Protein sequence: CASSLTLSSGASSYNEQFF.

With respect to this clone: Other DNA variants within this sample encode the same CDR3. The chain has TRBV5-1 and TRBJ2-5; the D call may be TRBD1 or TRBD2 (5 bases each). Germline CDR1 and CDR2: SGHRS and YFSETQ. V lost 4 bases to trimming and J lost 0 bases, with 10 bases between them. CDR3 length: 14 amino acids. CDR3 nucleotides: TGCGCCAGCAGCCTGGGACGGGACCAAGAGACCCAGTACTTC. It is translated as CASSLGRDQETQYF.

The J gene is TRBJ2-7, the V gene TRBV11-2; the match to TRBD1 covers 8 bases. The J segment lost 2 bases and the V segment lost 5 bases, leaving 5 bases of the junction unmatched. The germline gives CDR1 SGHAT, CDR2 FQNNGV. This CDR3 spans 14 amino acids. The CDR3: CASSQQTGAYEQYF. CDR3 DNA sequence: TGTGCCAGCAGCCAACAGACAGGGGCCTACGAGCAGTACTTC.